The clone carrying this T cell receptor (beta chain) has only one observation. The CDR3 is 13 residues long. CDR1 and CDR2 from the germline V gene are SGHAT and FQNNGV. Trimming pared 3 bases from V and 2 bases from J, leaving 8 bases between. Using immunoSEQ multiplex PCR, the repertoire was profiled, and TCRdb retains in-frame clones only, with some absent. This table holds roughly 290,000 clones, around four fifths found once. This sample was taken from a study of blood T cell repertoires in COVID-19. About the research overall: Both acute and convalescent COVID-19 samples were obtained from the United States, Italy and Spain.

The sequence derives from a woman in her fifties or sixties with active or convalescent COVID-19. Specimen: peripheral blood. The V call is TRBV11-2, the J call TRBJ2-7; D gene unclear. The CDR3 nucleotides read TGTGCCAGCAGCTTGAACACCCCCTACGAGCAGTACTTC. Encoded protein: CASSLNTPYEQYF.